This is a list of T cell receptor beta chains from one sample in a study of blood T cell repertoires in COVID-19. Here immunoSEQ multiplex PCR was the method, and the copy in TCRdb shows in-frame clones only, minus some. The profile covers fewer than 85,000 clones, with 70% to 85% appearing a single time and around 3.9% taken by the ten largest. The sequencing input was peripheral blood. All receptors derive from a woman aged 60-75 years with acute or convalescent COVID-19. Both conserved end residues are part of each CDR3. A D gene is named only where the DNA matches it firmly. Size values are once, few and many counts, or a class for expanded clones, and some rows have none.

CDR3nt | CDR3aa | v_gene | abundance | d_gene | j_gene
TGTGCCAGCAGCCAAGACTGGAGGGGAGCTTTCTTT | CASSQDWRGAFF | TRBV3-1/TRBV3-2 | . | . | TRBJ1-1
TGTGCCAGCAGCGTGGGAGGAATGAGCACCGGGGAGCTGTTTTTT | CASSVGGMSTGELFF | TRBV9 | . | . | TRBJ2-2
TGTGCCAGCAGCCGTCTTCGGGATCTGGGCACTGAAGCTTTCTTT | CASSRLRDLGTEAFF | TRBV7-9 | . | . | TRBJ1-1
TGTGCCAGTAGTATCCCTTCAGGGGGCGTCACAGATACGCAGTATTTT | CASSIPSGGVTDTQYF | TRBV19 | once | TRBD1 | TRBJ2-3
TGTGCCAGCAGTAAGACAGGTGCGGGCTACGAGCAGTACTTC | CASSKTGAGYEQYF | TRBV25-1 | . | . | TRBJ2-7
TGTGCTAGTGGTTTGGCACAGGGGGGGAGGTTGACCCAGTACTTC | CASGLAQGGRLTQYF | TRBV12-5 | . | . | TRBJ2-5
TGTGCCAGCAGCTTCGCGACCGGGGAGCTGTTTTTT | CASSFATGELFF | TRBV3-1/TRBV3-2 | . | . | TRBJ2-2
TGTGCCAGCAGTTTCCAGGGGCAGGACTATGGCTACACCTTC | CASSFQGQDYGYTF | TRBV28 | . | . | TRBJ1-2
TGCGCCAGCAGCTTGGTTTCCGGTCTCCACAATGAGCAGTTCTTC | CASSLVSGLHNEQFF | TRBV5-1 | . | . | TRBJ2-1
TGCGCCAGCAGCTTGGACAATCTGAACACTGAAGCTTTCTTT | CASSLDNLNTEAFF | TRBV5-1 | . | . | TRBJ1-1